Listed below are T cell receptor beta chains from one sample, sequenced in a study of OX40 agonist ivuxolimab in advanced cancers. TCRdb keeps only in-frame clones here, not all; method: immunoSEQ multiplex PCR. Of 60,000 to 75,000 clones in the sample, 91% were seen once. Source: CD4+ or CD8+ T cells sorted from blood, taken in a trial of the OX40 agonist ivuxolimab. Receptor source: an adult with an advanced solid tumor such as melanoma, head and neck, liver or kidney cancer. Both conserved end residues are part of each CDR3. The D gene is left open where the match is weak. The size entry is marked missing in some rows and otherwise reads once, few, many or a size class.

cdr3_nt cdr3_aa d_call j_call clone_size v_call
TGTGCCAGCAGCCCCGGACTAGCGGAAAATGAGCAGTTCTTC CASSPGLAENEQFF TRBD2 TRBJ2-1 . TRBV7-8
TGTGCCAGCAGTTCACCTAGCGGGGCCTACAATGAGCAGTTCTTC CASSSPSGAYNEQFF TRBD2 TRBJ2-1 many TRBV2
TGTGCCAGCAGCCTGGGACAGGGGAACACTGAAGCTTTCTTT CASSLGQGNTEAFF TRBD1 TRBJ1-1 . TRBV7-3
TGTGCCAGCAGCGGCGGGACCTGGTATGGCTACACCTTC CASSGGTWYGYTF . TRBJ1-2 . TRBV6-4
TGTGCCAGCAGTTTTTTGCGGGAGGTGGTAGAGACCCAGTACTTC CASSFLREVVETQYF TRBD2 TRBJ2-5 . TRBV6-5
TGTGCCAGCAGCCAAGTATTGGTCCAGAGCGCAGTCGGGGAGCTGTTTTTT CASSQVLVQSAVGELFF . TRBJ2-2 . TRBV4-2
TGTGCCAGCAGTTACTGGGGGTCTTCATCCTACGAGCAGTACTTC CASSYWGSSSYEQYF . TRBJ2-7 . TRBV6-5
TGTGCCAGCAGCTTAGTCTCCAGCGCCGCCAGCTCCTACGAGCAGTACTTC CASSLVSSAASSYEQYF . TRBJ2-7 few TRBV7-9
TGCGCCAGCAGCCAAGATACCGGACTAGCGGGACCGGGTGATTACGAGCAGTACTTC CASSQDTGLAGPGDYEQYF TRBD2 TRBJ2-7 . TRBV4-1
TGTGCCAGCAGCTTAACCGGGGGGCCCGAGCAGTACTTC CASSLTGGPEQYF . TRBJ2-7 . TRBV11-1
TGTGCCAGCAGTTCTTCCGTTCTCTACGAGCAGTACTTC CASSSSVLYEQYF . TRBJ2-7 . TRBV27
TGTGCCAGCAGCCTAGCGGACTACGAGCAGTACTTC CASSLADYEQYF TRBD2 TRBJ2-7 . TRBV7-9
TGTGCCTGGGATGTTACTTGGAGGGGTACTGCTGGCTACACCTTC CAWDVTWRGTAGYTF . TRBJ1-2 . TRBV30
TGTGCCAGCAGCCCCAGAGACAGGACTTACGAGCAGTACTTC CASSPRDRTYEQYF . TRBJ2-7 . TRBV27
TGTGCCAGCAGGGACATCGATAACTATGGCTACACCTTC CASRDIDNYGYTF . TRBJ1-2 . TRBV9
TGTGCCAGCAGCCAAGATGCAGAGAAAGAGACCCAGTACTTC CASSQDAEKETQYF . TRBJ2-5 . TRBV14
TGTGCCAGCAGCAACCGACAGTATAGCAATCAGCCCCAGCATTTT CASSNRQYSNQPQHF . TRBJ1-5 . TRBV28
TGTGCCAGCGGGGACAGCGTAATGGGCGTCTACGAGCAGTACTTC CASGDSVMGVYEQYF TRBD1 TRBJ2-7 . TRBV5-4
TGTGCCAGCAGCTTGGCGGGAGTGTCCACCGGGGAGCTGTTTTTT CASSLAGVSTGELFF TRBD2 TRBJ2-2 . TRBV7-2
TGTGCCAGCAGTGATTCCGGGATCAACACTGAAGCTTTCTTT CASSDSGINTEAFF . TRBJ1-1 . TRBV6-4
TGTGCCAGCAGCTTATATCCAGACGAAGAGACCCAGTACTTC CASSLYPDEETQYF . TRBJ2-5 . TRBV11-3
TGTGCCAGCGGTCCCTGGACCGGGGAGCTGTTTTTT CASGPWTGELFF . TRBJ2-2 . TRBV9
TGTGCCAGTAGTATCTTGGGACAGGGGGCTTATCAGCCCCAGCATTTT CASSILGQGAYQPQHF TRBD1 TRBJ1-5 . TRBV19
TGTGCCAGCTCGAGCGGGAGGGCACTAGATACGCAGTATTTT CASSSGRALDTQYF TRBD2 TRBJ2-3 . TRBV19
TGTGCCAGCAGTTTTCTGCTCAATAGCAATCAGCCCCAGCATTTT CASSFLLNSNQPQHF . TRBJ1-5 few TRBV28
TGTGCCAGTAGTCCTACAGGGTCGAGAATCTATGGCTACACCTTC CASSPTGSRIYGYTF . TRBJ1-2 . TRBV19